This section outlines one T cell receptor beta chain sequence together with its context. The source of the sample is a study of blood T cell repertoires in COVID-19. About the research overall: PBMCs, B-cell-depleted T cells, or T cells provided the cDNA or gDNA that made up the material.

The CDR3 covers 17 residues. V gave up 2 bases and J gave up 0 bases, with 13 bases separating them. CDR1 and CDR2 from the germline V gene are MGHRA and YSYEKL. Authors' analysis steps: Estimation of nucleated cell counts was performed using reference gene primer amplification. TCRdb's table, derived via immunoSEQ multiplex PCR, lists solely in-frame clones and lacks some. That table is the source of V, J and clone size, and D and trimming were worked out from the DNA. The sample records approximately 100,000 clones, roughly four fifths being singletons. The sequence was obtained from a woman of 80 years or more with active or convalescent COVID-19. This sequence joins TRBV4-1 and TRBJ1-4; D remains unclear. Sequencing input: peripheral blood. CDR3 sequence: CASSQIELRSTNEKLFF. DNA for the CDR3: TGCGCCAGCAGCCAAATAGAGCTGAGGTCAACTAATGAAAAACTGTTTTTT.